These T cell receptor beta chains were read from a single sample in a study of shared clonotypes between healthy human individuals. This table comes from immunoSEQ multiplex PCR, and its TCRdb copy is limited to in-frame clones, with some not included. The sample lists more than 550,000 clones, less than 95% occurring once. The sequencing input was memory CD8+ T cells from PBMCs. These receptor sequences come from a man aged 18-30 years in good health. Some clones in this sample may be carry-over from other donors' samples. CDR3s include the opening cysteine and the closing phenylalanine or tryptophan. A D gene is named only where the DNA matches it firmly. Some rows mark clone size as missing; the rest say once, few, many or name a class of expanded clone.

CDR3aa	CDR3nt	abundance	j_gene	d_gene	v_gene
CASSSLRRLAVSTDTQYF	TGTGCCAGCAGTTCACTCCGACGGCTAGCGGTTAGCACAGATACGCAGTATTTT	-	TRBJ2-3	TRBD2	TRBV27
CATSLRDRFQPQHF	TGTGCCACCAGCTTGCGGGACAGGTTCCAGCCCCAGCATTTT	few	TRBJ1-5	TRBD1	TRBV15
CSVEGANYEQYF	TGCAGCGTTGAAGGGGCGAATTACGAGCAGTACTTC	-	TRBJ2-7	-	TRBV29-1
CASSSGPPKNTGELFF	TGTGCCAGCAGCTCGGGACCGCCCAAGAACACCGGGGAGCTGTTTTTT	once	TRBJ2-2	-	TRBV7-9
CASIDRGGSNYGYTF	TGTGCCAGCATTGACAGAGGAGGATCTAACTATGGCTACACCTTC	-	TRBJ1-2	-	TRBV6-1
CASSDNRGYYEQYF	TGTGCCAGCAGTGACAACAGGGGCTACTACGAGCAGTACTTC	-	TRBJ2-7	TRBD1	TRBV28
CASSALPGNYEQYF	TGTGCCAGCAGCGCCCTCCCGGGTAACTACGAGCAGTACTTC	-	TRBJ2-7	-	TRBV9
CASTPWASVSGELFF	TGTGCCAGTACCCCATGGGCTAGCGTCTCCGGGGAGCTGTTTTTT	-	TRBJ2-2	-	TRBV19
CASSDGTEAFF	TGCGCCAGCAGTGATGGTACTGAAGCTTTCTTT	-	TRBJ1-1	-	TRBV10-2
CASGTWGSYEQYF	TGTGCTAGTGGTACCTGGGGGTCCTACGAGCAGTACTTC	-	TRBJ2-7	-	TRBV12-5
CASSLILKNSYEQYF	TGTGCCAGCAGTTTAATACTGAAGAACTCCTACGAGCAGTACTTC	-	TRBJ2-7	-	TRBV28
CASSPWMNTEAFF	TGTGCCAGCAGTCCCTGGATGAACACTGAAGCTTTCTTT	-	TRBJ1-1	-	TRBV27
CASSESTARNTEAFF	TGTGCCAGCAGTGAAAGTACAGCGAGGAACACTGAAGCTTTCTTT	-	TRBJ1-1	-	TRBV2
CASSLATEGDTEAFF	TGTGCCAGCAGCTTAGCGACAGAAGGCGACACTGAAGCTTTCTTT	-	TRBJ1-1	-	TRBV7-8
CAWGTSGRSEQYF	TGTGCCTGGGGGACTAGCGGGAGGAGTGAGCAGTACTTC	-	TRBJ2-7	TRBD2	TRBV30
CAWSVRVGGRNEQFF	TGTGCCTGGAGTGTACGGGTGGGCGGTAGGAATGAGCAGTTCTTC	-	TRBJ2-1	-	TRBV30
CASSPINQPQHF	TGTGCCAGCAGTCCCATAAATCAGCCCCAGCATTTT	few	TRBJ1-5	-	TRBV27
CASSPKLAGGPRKGNEQFF	TGTGCCAGCAGCCCCAAACTAGCGGGAGGCCCTCGAAAGGGGAATGAGCAGTTCTTC	-	TRBJ2-1	TRBD2	TRBV7-6
CASSPGQHNEKLFF	TGTGCCAGCAGCCCCGGACAGCATAATGAAAAACTGTTTTTT	-	TRBJ1-4	-	TRBV5-6
CASSAPGRQGEAFF	TGTGCCAGCAGCGCCCCAGGCCGCCAGGGTGAAGCTTTCTTT	-	TRBJ1-1	-	TRBV11-1
CSVVLPTSRYNEQFF	TGCAGCGTTGTCCTCCCGACTAGCAGGTACAATGAGCAGTTCTTC	-	TRBJ2-1	TRBD2	TRBV29-1
CASSRLVYEQFF	TGTGCCAGCAGTCGACTAGTATACGAGCAGTTCTTC	-	TRBJ2-1	-	TRBV7-2
CASSQETAGTESGYTF	TGTGCCAGCAGCCAAGAGACTGCCGGGACAGAAAGTGGCTACACCTTC	-	TRBJ1-2	TRBD1	TRBV4-2
CASSRVTDSYEQYF	TGTGCCAGCAGCCGCGTAACCGACAGCTACGAGCAGTACTTC	-	TRBJ2-7	-	TRBV28
CASSIRTSGSSAEQFF	TGTGCCAGTAGTATCAGGACTAGCGGGAGTTCGGCTGAGCAGTTCTTC	-	TRBJ2-1	TRBD2	TRBV19
CASSFGGAKNIQYF	TGTGCCAGCAGTTTCGGGGGAGCCAAAAACATTCAGTACTTC	-	TRBJ2-4	-	TRBV27
CSVEIGALYNEQFF	TGCAGCGTTGAAATCGGTGCTCTTTACAATGAGCAGTTCTTC	-	TRBJ2-1	-	TRBV29-1
CASSPKGGAGIDTQYF	TGTGCCAGCAGCCCCAAGGGGGGAGCGGGGATAGATACGCAGTATTTT	-	TRBJ2-3	-	TRBV11-1
CASSSTGSGPIYEQYF	TGTGCCAGCAGCTCAACTGGTTCAGGGCCAATCTACGAGCAGTACTTC	-	TRBJ2-7	-	TRBV7-9
CASSYIPGTSNEQYF	TGTGCCAGCAGTTACATCCCCGGGACTAGTAACGAGCAGTACTTC	-	TRBJ2-7	TRBD2	TRBV6-5
CASRDGTGIGKLFF	TGTGCCAGCAGAGACGGAACAGGGATTGGAAAACTGTTTTTT	few	TRBJ1-4	-	TRBV28
CASSFGSGSSYNEQFF	TGTGCCAGCAGCTTTGGGAGCGGGAGCTCCTACAATGAGCAGTTCTTC	-	TRBJ2-1	TRBD2	TRBV7-3
CASSTFGTSGISEQYF	TGTGCCAGCAGTACCTTCGGGACTAGCGGGATTAGCGAGCAGTACTTC	-	TRBJ2-7	TRBD2	TRBV27
CASSFETGNIGELFF	TGTGCCAGCAGTTTTGAGACAGGGAACATCGGGGAGCTGTTTTTT	-	TRBJ2-2	TRBD1	TRBV28
CAITAVQEAAAGNTIYF	TGTGCCATCACAGCCGTACAGGAGGCCGCGGCTGGAAACACCATATATTTT	-	TRBJ1-3	-	TRBV10-3
CASSPTGTGGYEQYF	TGTGCCAGCAGCCCCACCGGGACAGGGGGGTACGAGCAGTACTTC	-	TRBJ2-7	TRBD1	TRBV9
CATSRVRGNEQFF	TGTGCCACCAGCAGAGTACGGGGAAATGAGCAGTTCTTC	-	TRBJ2-1	-	TRBV15
CASSPTSGSRNYEQYF	TGTGCCAGCAGCCCGACTAGCGGGAGTAGGAACTACGAGCAGTACTTC	-	TRBJ2-7	TRBD2	TRBV7-6
CASSSRGATNEKLFF	TGTGCCAGCAGTTCCCGGGGGGCTACTAATGAAAAACTGTTTTTT	-	TRBJ1-4	-	TRBV27
CASSQDKRLAGPWF	TGTGCCAGCAGCCAAGATAAGAGACTAGCGGGCCCCTGGTTT	-	TRBJ2-3	TRBD2	TRBV4-2
CATSVEGRVVWTQYF	TGTGCCACCAGCGTTGAGGGGCGGGTCGTCTGGACCCAGTACTTC	-	TRBJ2-5	-	TRBV15
CASSLTRDRPYGYTF	TGTGCCAGCAGCTTAACCCGGGACAGACCCTATGGCTACACCTTC	-	TRBJ1-2	TRBD1	TRBV7-9
CASSFGSTYEQYF	TGTGCCAGCAGTTTTGGCAGCACCTACGAGCAGTACTTC	-	TRBJ2-7	-	TRBV27
CAIDTGVGETQYF	TGTGCCATCGATACAGGGGTTGGAGAGACCCAGTACTTC	-	TRBJ2-5	TRBD1	TRBV7-6
CASNQGPGNTIYF	TGTGCCAGTAACCAGGGCCCTGGAAACACCATATATTTT	-	TRBJ1-3	-	TRBV19
CASSFFAQGETQYF	TGTGCCAGCAGCTTCTTTGCACAGGGAGAGACCCAGTACTTC	-	TRBJ2-5	-	TRBV7-9